Below are 21 T cell receptor beta chains sequenced from a single sample in a study of T cells in Graves' hyperthyroidism and ophthalmopathy. Authors of the study amplified TCR beta CDR3 regions from RNA transcripts. TCR CDR3 regions were first amplified by RT-PCR with HTBI primers. MiXCR was run by TCRdb on the multiplex PCR reads, yielding one entry per CDR3 protein. The data hold roughly 720,000 distinct CDR3 sequences, with 15% to 20% observed a single time. Sequenced material: blood. Receptors originate from a man between 50 and 59 years old with Graves' hyperthyroidism.

This chain uses TRBV29-1 with TRBJ2-7; 10 nucleotides agree with TRBD1. Germline-derived CDR1 and CDR2 are SQVTM and ANQGSEA. V was clipped by 2 bases and J by 5 bases; unmatched bases: 12. This CDR3 is 16 amino acids long. The CDR3 nucleotides read TGCAGCGTTGAATATGGTTGGGGACAGGGGTCACACGAGCAGTACTTC. Residues: CSVEYGWGQGSHEQYF.

This clonotype was detected only a few times. The rearrangement uses TRBV12-3 or TRBV12-4 and TRBJ1-1, with 9 bases identical to TRBD1. CDR3 size: 16 residues. Unmatched junction bases numbered 9, after V lost 6 bases and J lost 1 base. The CDR3, as DNA: TGTGCCAGCAGGGACAGGGGTTCTGTATGGAACACTGAAGCTTTCTTT. Protein: CASRDRGSVWNTEAFF.

This clonotype was counted ten times or more. The gene calls are TRBV3-1 and TRBJ1-2, with 9 bases fitting TRBD1. There are 15 residues in the CDR3. The germline CDR1 and CDR2 sequences are LGHDT and YNNKEL (reference sequence). After removal of 0 bases from V and 5 bases from J, the junction contained 4 bases not matched to a gene. CDR3 DNA: TGTGCCAGCAGCCAAGATGTTGGGACAGGGTATGGCTACACCTTC. Encoded protein: CASSQDVGTGYGYTF.

This clonotype has a count of ten or more. The chain uses TRBV28 and TRBJ2-7; no clear D. CDR1 is MDHEN, CDR2 SYDVKM, per germline. V was trimmed by 2 bases and J by 3 bases, leaving 5 bases between them. The CDR3 is 12 amino acids. The CDR3 nucleotides are TGTGCCAGCAGTTTAGACCGCTACGAGCAGTACTTC. Encoded protein: CASSLDRYEQYF.

V and J are TRBV9 and TRBJ2-7; D uncertain. Deletions cut 4 bases from V and 2 bases from J, with 16 bases between. There are 15 residues in the CDR3. Germline CDR1 is SGDLS and CDR2 is YYNGEE. CDR3 sequence reads: CASSPLTGGPYEQYF. The CDR3 DNA reads as TGTGCCAGCAGCCCCCTTACCGGCGGCCCCTACGAGCAGTACTTC.

This clonotype was seen at least ten times. This chain links TRBV12-3 or TRBV12-4 with TRBJ1-1; perhaps TRBD1 as D (5 bases). V lost 5 bases to trimming and J lost 3 bases, with 31 bases between them. The CDR3 totals 20 residues. Here the CDR3 reads CASSALPLTHSGRPDTEAFF. The CDR3 DNA sequence: TGTGCCAGCAGTGCCTTACCCCTAACTCATTCAGGGAGGCCGGACACTGAAGCTTTCTTT.

The CDR3 DNA follows: TGTGCCAGCAGTCTGTATAATCCAGCAGCTAATGAAAAACTGTTTTTT. Its protein product is CASSLYNPAANEKLFF. V is TRBV12-3 or TRBV12-4 and J is TRBJ1-4; no firm D call. This CDR3 is built from 16 residues. Between the trimmed V and J ends, which lost 5 bases and 3 bases, there was a span of 16 bases.

The table lists this clonotype with a count of one. The CDR3 bases are TGTGCCAGTACCCCGGGGCAGGGGGCGGACACCGGGGAGCTGTTTTTT. Translating gives CASTPGQGADTGELFF. The V gene is TRBV19, the J gene TRBJ2-2; TRBD1 matches 8 bases. The V segment lost 7 bases and the J segment 3 bases; nucleotides outside the gene matches: 10. Germline lookup yields CDR1 LNHDA and CDR2 SQIVND (reference sequence). This CDR3 has 16 residues.

The CDR3 sequence is CAWSVSGLGQETQYF. CDR3 nucleotide sequence: TGTGCCTGGAGTGTATCGGGACTAGGACAAGAGACCCAGTACTTC. The chain employs TRBV30 and TRBJ2-5; TRBD2 matches 8 bases. This CDR3 has 15 residues. Germline V gives CDR1 GTSNPN, CDR2 SVGIG (reference sequence). V was pared by 0 bases and J by 2 bases, with 5 bases of the junction left unmatched.

This clonotype was seen more than once but under ten times. V and J are TRBV20-1 and TRBJ2-6; D remains unclear. Trimming removed 3 bases at V and 0 bases at J, with 6 bases between. The CDR3 loop spans 14 amino acids. From germline, CDR1 is DFQATT and CDR2 SNEGSKA (reference sequence). Written as DNA, the CDR3 is TGCAGTGCTAGTGCGCTCTCTGGGGCCAACGTCCTGACTTTC. Protein sequence: CSASALSGANVLTF.

The chain recombines TRBV12-3 or TRBV12-4 with TRBJ2-4; 13 bases match TRBD2. V shed 6 bases, J shed 10 bases, and the junction held 6 bases outside the gene matches. This CDR3 comprises 14 residues. CDR3 in amino acids: CASRLGLAGSIQYF. The CDR3 DNA follows: TGTGCCAGCAGACTGGGACTAGCGGGATCGATTCAGTACTTC.

CDR3 nucleotides: TGCAGCGTTGTGACTACAATGAAGCAGTTCTTC. Its protein product is CSVVTTMKQFF. This chain joins TRBV29-1 and TRBJ2-1; tentative D call: TRBD2 (5 bases). From germline, CDR1 is SQVTM and CDR2 ANQGSEA. V gave up 4 bases and J gave up 11 bases, with 12 bases separating them. The CDR3 covers 11 residues.

The chain employs TRBV20-1 and TRBJ2-7; D gene uncertain. The CDR3 is 14 amino acids. V lost 3 bases, J lost 2 bases, and 14 bases lay in between. The germline V gene encodes CDR1 DFQATT and CDR2 SNEGSKA (reference sequence). The CDR3: CSASIGSRAYEQYF. CDR3 DNA sequence: TGCAGTGCTAGTATCGGGTCTAGGGCCTACGAGCAGTACTTC.

V usage is TRBV5-1 and J usage is TRBJ2-2, with 11 bases matching TRBD2. The CDR3 is 16 residues long. V was clipped by 4 bases and J by 3 bases; unmatched bases: 5. Germline loops: CDR1 SGHRS, CDR2 YFSETQ. CDR3 coding DNA: TGCGCCAGCAGCGCGGGGACTAGCGGTTACACCGGGGAGCTGTTTTTT. Amino acid sequence: CASSAGTSGYTGELFF.

The table lists this clonotype with many counts. The chain is built from TRBV6-2 or TRBV6-3 and TRBJ2-5, with unresolved D. The CDR3 loop spans 16 amino acids. Germline V lookup: CDR1 MNHEY, CDR2 SVGEGT. V was trimmed by 0 bases and J by 1 base, leaving 12 bases between them. The CDR3 spells CASSYSATGIQETQYF. The CDR3, as DNA: TGTGCCAGCAGTTACTCGGCGACTGGGATCCAAGAGACCCAGTACTTC.

The chain is built from TRBV30 and TRBJ2-1; 13 nucleotides match TRBD2. This CDR3 is 16 amino acids long. CDR1 and CDR2 (germline): GTSNPN, SVGIG (reference sequence). Trimming took 7 bases from V and 8 from J; bases not matched to a gene: 14. Written as DNA, the CDR3 is TGTGCCTTTACTTACTGGACTAGCGGGAGCGGGGATGAGCAGTTCTTC. Translating gives CAFTYWTSGSGDEQFF.

This clonotype appeared a few times. This rearrangement joins TRBV19 to TRBJ2-1; 12 nucleotides align to TRBD2. Germline V gene lookup returns CDR1 LNHDA and CDR2 SQIVND (reference sequence). The CDR3 covers 17 residues. The junction had 6 bases not matched to a gene; V was cut back by 5 bases and J by 1 base. In DNA, the CDR3 is TGTGCCAGTAGTGCCCGGACTAGCGGGATGTCCTACAATGAGCAGTTCTTC. Translation gives CASSARTSGMSYNEQFF.

The rearrangement links TRBV9 to TRBJ2-7; the D is unclear. Germline lookup yields CDR1 SGDLS and CDR2 YYNGEE. Trimming stripped 0 bases from V and 2 bases from J, with 12 bases between. CDR3 length: 15 amino acids. This chain's CDR3 is CASSVAAAVPYEQYF. The CDR3 nucleotides read TGTGCCAGCAGCGTAGCGGCGGCTGTACCCTACGAGCAGTACTTC.

This chain connects TRBV6-5 to TRBJ1-1, with D perhaps matching TRBD1 (5 bases). V lost 3 bases and J 3 bases, leaving 11 bases between the germline ends. The CDR3 sequence is 14 residues long. CDR1 and CDR2 from the germline V gene are MNHEY and SVGAGI. This chain's CDR3 is CASSYQRGDTEAFF. The CDR3 coding sequence is TGTGCCAGCAGTTATCAGCGGGGGGACACTGAAGCTTTCTTT.

This clonotype was counted ten times or more. CDR3 sequence: CASSFGGVRGEKLFF. The CDR3 DNA follows: TGTGCCAGCAGTTTTGGAGGTGTTAGGGGTGAAAAACTGTTTTTT. The rearrangement links TRBV27 to TRBJ1-4; a weak D match, TRBD1 (5 bases). In germline, CDR1 is MNHEY, CDR2 SMNVEV (reference sequence). Trimming removed 3 bases at V and 7 bases at J, with 15 bases between. The CDR3 runs 15 residues.

This clonotype occurred many times. V usage is TRBV10-3 and J usage is TRBJ2-5; 11 bases fit TRBD1. Trimming removed 3 bases from V and 4 bases from J; junction bases left unmatched: 4. Germline V gene sequence: CDR1 ENHRY, CDR2 SYGVKD. This CDR3 is built from 15 residues. The CDR3 is CAISDRGQGVETQYF. CDR3 coding DNA: TGTGCCATCAGTGACCGGGGACAGGGGGTAGAGACCCAGTACTTC.